This T cell receptor beta chain emerged from a study of blood T cells in healthy people across ages. Trimming removed 6 bases from V and 5 bases from J, with 19 bases in between. The CDR3 sequence is 15 residues long. A second 7 to 11 cycle PCR used barcoded and J-beta primers. TCRdb independently ran MiXCR on the 5' RACE reads; one entry per CDR3 protein. This table holds approximately 800,000 distinct CDR3 sequences, about 61% found once. The sequencing sample was made of blood. This TCR derives from a man aged 35-49 years in good health. This sequence joins TRBV6-7 and TRBJ1-2, with a weak D call TRBD1 (5 bases). TRBV6-7 is an ORF, with its function uncertain. The CDR3 sequence: CASRHGEGSTYGYTF. The CDR3 nucleotides read TGTGCCAGCAGGCACGGGGAGGGGTCGACGTATGGCTACACCTTC.